Each of the 24 T cell receptor beta chains below was sequenced from the same sample in a study of blood T cell repertoires in COVID-19. Method: immunoSEQ multiplex PCR; TCRdb's copy keeps in-frame clones and lacks some. The sample yields around 250,000 clones, 65% to 90% seen once. The sample consisted of PBMCs or T cells enriched from blood (not recorded which). The receptors derive from a woman aged 45-59 years with acute COVID-19.

This chain joins TRBV19 and TRBJ2-1; D may be TRBD2 (6 bases). V dropped 5 bases and J dropped 3 bases, with 11 bases sitting between them. The CDR3 consists of 14 residues. Germline-derived CDR1 and CDR2 are LNHDA and SQIVND (reference sequence). The CDR3 DNA is TGTGCCAGTAGTGCGGGACTGAGCTACAATGAGCAGTTCTTC. Residues: CASSAGLSYNEQFF.

The chain recombines TRBV5-1 with TRBJ1-4, with unresolved D. V was trimmed by 5 bases and J by 6 bases, leaving 11 bases between them. Germline V gives CDR1 SGHRS, CDR2 YFSETQ. The length of the CDR3 is 13 residues. Here the CDR3 DNA reads TGCGCCAGCAGAGGCCAGGTCGATGAAAAACTGTTTTTT. This translates into CASRGQVDEKLFF.

This rearrangement joins TRBV19 to TRBJ1-1; weak D call: TRBD1 (6 bases). The CDR3 covers 14 residues. Trimming left V 1 base short and J 6 bases short, with 12 bases between. Germline V gene lookup returns CDR1 LNHDA and CDR2 SQIVND (reference sequence). CDR3 residues: CASSIGGGGAEAFF. CDR3 nucleotide sequence: TGTGCCAGTAGTATAGGGGGCGGGGGCGCTGAAGCTTTCTTT.

The chain uses TRBV7-9 and TRBJ2-3; TRBD1 matches 7 bases. Germline V gene data show CDR1 as SEHNR and CDR2 as FQNEAQ (reference sequence). V shed 5 bases and J 5 bases; nucleotides not matched to a gene: 7. This CDR3 region has 14 residues. This CDR3 is CASSTRQGIDTQYF. Here the CDR3 DNA reads TGTGCCAGCAGCACCCGACAGGGAATAGATACGCAGTATTTT.

J is TRBJ2-7 and V is TRBV27; D perhaps matches TRBD2 (6 bases). V was cut by 2 bases and J by 5 bases, with 13 bases left in between. This CDR3 region has 14 residues. Germline CDR1 reads MNHEY; CDR2 reads SMNVEV (reference sequence). The CDR3 region has the DNA TGTGCCAGCAGTTTAGGAGTTCGGGGGAACGAGCAGTACTTC. Translated, it gives CASSLGVRGNEQYF.

The chain employs TRBV5-4 and TRBJ1-4, with a possible D match to TRBD1 (5 bases). The CDR3 is made up of 14 amino acids. Between the trimmed V and J ends, which lost 4 bases and 0 bases, there was a span of 7 bases. The V gene's germline CDR1 is SGHNT and CDR2 YYREEE (reference sequence). Written as DNA, the CDR3 is TGTGCCAGCAGCGGGGGGGCAACTAATGAAAAACTGTTTTTT. Protein: CASSGGATNEKLFF.

The genes are TRBV10-3 and TRBJ1-6; 7 nucleotides align to TRBD1. The ends lost 4 bases at V and 7 bases at J; junction bases unmatched: 4. Germline V CDR1 and CDR2: ENHRY, SYGVKD. The CDR3 has 14 amino acids. The CDR3 loop is CAISATGWNSPLHF. The DNA for the CDR3 is TGTGCCATCAGTGCGACAGGGTGGAATTCACCCCTCCACTTT.

The chain links TRBV4-3 to TRBJ1-4; no clear D gene. The V end was cut by 0 bases, the J end by 3 bases, with 8 bases between. Germline V gene data show CDR1 as LGHNA and CDR2 as YSLEER. CDR3 length equals 15 residues. CDR3 residues: CASSQDYGSNEKLFF. Here the CDR3 DNA reads TGCGCCAGCAGCCAAGATTACGGGTCTAATGAAAAACTGTTTTTT.

This chain joins TRBV5-1 and TRBJ1-4; D is possibly TRBD1 (5 bases). V was clipped by 2 bases and J by 12 bases, with 14 bases between them. The CDR3 sequence is 13 residues long. Germline-derived CDR1 and CDR2 are SGHRS and YFSETQ. The CDR3 region has the DNA TGCGCCAGCAGCTTCTCTGACAGCCCAGAACTGTTTTTT. It yields the protein CASSFSDSPELFF.

The chain has TRBV7-9 and TRBJ1-5, with D possibly matching TRBD1 (5 bases). The CDR3 runs 15 residues. Germline loops: CDR1 SEHNR, CDR2 FQNEAQ (reference sequence). Trimming removed 8 bases at V and 1 base at J, with 15 bases between. CDR3 in amino acids: CASSRMGQSNQPQHF. In nucleotides, the CDR3 is TGTGCCAGCTCGCGAATGGGGCAGAGCAATCAGCCCCAGCATTTT.

The V call is TRBV19, the J call TRBJ1-1; D not certain. Trimming removed 7 bases from V and 5 bases from J, with 14 bases in between. The CDR3 is 13 residues long. Germline V gives CDR1 LNHDA, CDR2 SQIVND (reference sequence). CDR3 residues: CASTQVGSTEAFF. The DNA of the CDR3 is TGTGCCAGTACCCAGGTTGGCAGTACTGAAGCTTTCTTT.

The chain's CDR3 is CASRAGGGYGYTF. The DNA for the CDR3 is TGTGCCAGCAGGGCAGGGGGCGGCTATGGCTACACCTTC. The chain couples TRBV14 to TRBJ1-2, with 8 bases identical to TRBD1. CDR3 length: 13 amino acids. Germline V gives CDR1 SGHDN, CDR2 FVKESK. V lost 6 bases to trimming and J lost 4 bases; unmatched junction nucleotides: 4.

The V call is TRBV5-1, the J call TRBJ2-6; 8 bases map to TRBD1. Germline assignment: CDR1 SGHRS and CDR2 YFSETQ. CDR3 length: 14 amino acids. After removal of 7 bases from V and 6 bases from J, the junction contained 6 bases not matched to a gene. The CDR3 DNA reads as TGCGCCAGCGGATCGGACAGGGCGGCCAACGTCCTGACTTTC. Translated, it gives CASGSDRAANVLTF.

The CDR3 sequence: CAKRDRGDTEAFF. The CDR3 bases are TGTGCCAAGCGGGACAGGGGTGACACTGAAGCTTTCTTT. This rearrangement joins TRBV19 to TRBJ1-1; 10 nucleotides match TRBD1. Looked up from germline, CDR1 is LNHDA and CDR2 is SQIVND (reference sequence). The junction had 5 bases not matched to a gene; V was cut back by 10 bases and J by 3 bases. There are 13 residues in the CDR3.

This clone has only a few counts. The J gene is TRBJ1-5, the V gene TRBV21-1. TRBV21-1 is a known pseudogene. The CDR3 has 21 residues. The CDR3 DNA reads as TGTGCCAGCAGCAAAGTCAATATCGTCGGCGGGGATAGGTGTCGGAATCAGCCCCAGCATTTT. This codes for CASSKVNIVGGDRCRNQPQHF.

The V and J genes are TRBV7-9 and TRBJ1-1, with TRBD1 identical over 9 bases. This CDR3 has 15 amino acids. The V and J ends lost 4 bases and 1 base, in that order; junction bases with no gene match: 4. Germline assignment: CDR1 SEHNR and CDR2 FQNEAQ (reference sequence). CDR3 in amino acids: CASSWGTGTNTEAFF. In DNA form, the CDR3 reads TGTGCCAGCAGCTGGGGGACAGGGACGAACACTGAAGCTTTCTTT. The variable domain in full, completed from reference TRBV7-9 and TRBJ1-1, reads DTGVSQNPRHKITKRGQNVTFRCDPISEHNRLYWYRQTLGQGPEFLTYFQNEAQLEKSRLLSDRFSAERPKGSFSTLEIQRTEQGDSAMYLCASSWGTGTNTEAFFGQGTRLTVV.

The V call is TRBV9, the J call TRBJ2-2, with 9 bases lining up with TRBD2. The V gene's germline CDR1 is SGDLS and CDR2 YYNGEE. With V trimmed by 3 bases and J by 7 bases, 10 bases remained unmatched. CDR3 length: 16 residues. The chain's CDR3 is CASSGTLFSGSGELFF. The CDR3 DNA sequence: TGTGCCAGCAGCGGCACGCTTTTTAGCGGGAGCGGGGAGCTGTTTTTT.

This rearrangement joins TRBV6-2 or TRBV6-3 to TRBJ1-2, with D hard to call. CDR1 and CDR2 (germline): MNHEY, SVGEGT. The CDR3 extends over 15 amino acids. V was pared by 5 bases and J by 4 bases, with 17 bases between. DNA for the CDR3: TGTGCCAGCAGTCACGGTTGGCAGGAACGCTATGGCTACACCTTC. Translated: CASSHGWQERYGYTF.

The chain carries TRBV19 and TRBJ1-5; D perhaps matches TRBD1 (6 bases). V dropped 3 bases and J dropped 6 bases, with 9 bases sitting between them. Germline V gene lookup returns CDR1 LNHDA and CDR2 SQIVND (reference sequence). This CDR3 has 13 amino acids. The CDR3 region is CASSITGTQPQHF. The CDR3 region has the DNA TGTGCCAGTAGTATCACAGGGACTCAGCCCCAGCATTTT.

The chain employs TRBV5-6 and TRBJ1-6, with no clear D. Per the germline V gene, CDR1 is SGHDT and CDR2 is YYEEEE. The CDR3 consists of 15 residues. V was cut by 7 bases and J by 7 bases, with 18 bases left in between. DNA for the CDR3: TGTGCCAGCCAAAACCTCCCGAACACCAATTCACCCCTCCACTTT. Its translation: CASQNLPNTNSPLHF.

The chain uses TRBV7-9 and TRBJ1-1, with TRBD1 matching over 7 bases. The CDR3 runs to 15 residues. The V and J ends lost 9 bases and 0 bases, in that order; junction bases with no gene match: 10. Germline V gene lookup returns CDR1 SEHNR and CDR2 FQNEAQ (reference sequence). The CDR3 sequence: CASKARGSMNTEAFF. Written as DNA, the CDR3 is TGTGCCAGTAAAGCCAGGGGGAGCATGAACACTGAAGCTTTCTTT. The full variable domain, completed using reference TRBV7-9 and TRBJ1-1, is DTGVSQNPRHKITKRGQNVTFRCDPISEHNRLYWYRQTLGQGPEFLTYFQNEAQLEKSRLLSDRFSAERPKGSFSTLEIQRTEQGDSAMYLCASKARGSMNTEAFFGQGTRLTVV.

The V and J genes are TRBV6-2 or TRBV6-3 and TRBJ2-2; 9 positions agree with TRBD1. From germline, CDR1 is MNHEY and CDR2 SVGEGT. Germline trimming cut 2 bases from V and 0 bases from J; bases unmatched to any gene: 1. This CDR3 has 16 residues. CDR3 sequence (DNA): TGTGCCAGCAGTTACGGGGACAGGGCGAACACCGGGGAGCTGTTTTTT. Translated: CASSYGDRANTGELFF.

This clone came up a few times. The V and J genes are TRBV3-1 (or the pseudogene TRBV3-2) and TRBJ1-3; 9 bases are shared with TRBD1. The V and J ends lost 4 bases and 4 bases, in that order; junction bases with no gene match: 2. The CDR3 runs 14 residues. In germline, CDR1 is LGHDT, CDR2 YNNKEL (reference sequence). CDR3 in DNA: TGTGCCAGCAGCCGGGACAGGGAAGGAAACACCATATATTTT. Its translation: CASSRDREGNTIYF.

This chain links TRBV6-2 or TRBV6-3 with TRBJ1-5, with D tentatively TRBD1 (5 bases). Trimming took off 4 bases at V and 0 bases at J, with 10 bases between the two ends. The length of the CDR3 is 15 residues. In germline, CDR1 is MNHEY, CDR2 SVGEGT. This CDR3 is CASSWGGDSNQPQHF. The CDR3 DNA reads as TGTGCCAGCAGTTGGGGGGGGGATAGCAATCAGCCCCAGCATTTT.